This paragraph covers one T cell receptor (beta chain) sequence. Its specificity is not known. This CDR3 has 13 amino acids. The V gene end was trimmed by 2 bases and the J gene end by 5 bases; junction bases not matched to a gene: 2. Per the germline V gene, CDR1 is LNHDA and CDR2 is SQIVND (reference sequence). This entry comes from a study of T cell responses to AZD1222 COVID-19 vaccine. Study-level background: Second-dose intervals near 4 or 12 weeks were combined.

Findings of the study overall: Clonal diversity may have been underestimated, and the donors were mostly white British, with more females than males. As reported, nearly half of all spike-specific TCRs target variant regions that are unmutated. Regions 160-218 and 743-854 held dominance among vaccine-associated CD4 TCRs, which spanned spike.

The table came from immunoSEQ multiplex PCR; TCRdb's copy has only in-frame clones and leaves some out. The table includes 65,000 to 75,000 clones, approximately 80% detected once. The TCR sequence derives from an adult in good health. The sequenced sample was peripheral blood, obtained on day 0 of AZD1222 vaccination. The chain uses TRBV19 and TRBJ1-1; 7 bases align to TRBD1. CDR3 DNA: TGTGCCAGTAGTATAAACAGGGGTACTGAAGCTTTCTTT. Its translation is CASSINRGTEAFF. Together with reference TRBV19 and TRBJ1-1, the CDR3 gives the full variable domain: DGGITQSPKYLFRKEGQNVTLSCEQNLNHDAMYWYRQDPGQGLRLIYYSQIVNDFQKGDIAEGYSVSREKKESFPLTVTSAQKNPTAFYLCASSINRGTEAFFGQGTRLTVV.